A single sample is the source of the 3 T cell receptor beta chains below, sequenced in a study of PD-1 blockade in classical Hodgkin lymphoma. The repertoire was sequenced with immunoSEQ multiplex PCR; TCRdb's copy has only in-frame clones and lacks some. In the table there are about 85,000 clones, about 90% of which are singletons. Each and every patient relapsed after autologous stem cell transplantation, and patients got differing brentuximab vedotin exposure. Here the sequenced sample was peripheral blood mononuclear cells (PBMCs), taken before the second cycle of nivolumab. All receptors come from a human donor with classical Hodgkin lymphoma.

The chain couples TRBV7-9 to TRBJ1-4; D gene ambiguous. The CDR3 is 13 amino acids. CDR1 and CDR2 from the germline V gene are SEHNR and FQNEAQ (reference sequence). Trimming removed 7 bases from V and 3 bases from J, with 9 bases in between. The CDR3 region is CASTGEANEKLFF. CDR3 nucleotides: TGTGCCAGCACCGGAGAAGCTAATGAAAAACTGTTTTTT.

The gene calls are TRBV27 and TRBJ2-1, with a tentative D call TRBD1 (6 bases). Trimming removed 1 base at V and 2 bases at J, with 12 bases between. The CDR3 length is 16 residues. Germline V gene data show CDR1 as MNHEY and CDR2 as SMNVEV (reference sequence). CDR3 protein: CASSLLHRDPYNEQFF. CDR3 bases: TGTGCCAGCAGTTTATTGCACAGGGACCCCTACAATGAGCAGTTCTTC.

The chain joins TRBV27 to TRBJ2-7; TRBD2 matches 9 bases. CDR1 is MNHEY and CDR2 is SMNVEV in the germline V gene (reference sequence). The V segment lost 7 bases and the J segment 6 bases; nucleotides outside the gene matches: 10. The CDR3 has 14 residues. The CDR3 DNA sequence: TGTGCCAGCACCTCGCCGGGACTAGCCGTCGAGCAGTACTTC. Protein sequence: CASTSPGLAVEQYF.